In this sample, the clone carrying this T cell receptor beta chain turned up many times. Its antigen is not known. This record belongs to a study of early T cells in non-severe SARS-CoV-2 infection. Study-level background: Sequencing was performed on bulk RNA from unsorted whole blood, leaving chains unpaired. Study observations and caveats: There was a bias toward anti-spike CD8 responses in VDJdb matching, which missed private and CD4 specificities.

Each single cDNA molecule received a unique molecular identifier. Each CDR3 protein gets one entry after TCRdb re-called the 5' RACE reads with MiXCR. This sample yields tens of thousands of distinct CDR3 sequences, of which roughly 14% are seen a single time; around 0.58% belongs to the top ten. V trimming: 3 bases; J trimming: 8 bases; junction bases outside the gene matches: 3. The CDR3 covers 15 residues. Germline CDR1 is SNHLY and CDR2 is FYNNEI. The sequence derives from an adult who was a healthcare worker with PCR-confirmed SARS-CoV-2 infection or an uninfected control (not recorded which). Sequencing was done on a sample of whole blood. The chain joins TRBV2 to TRBJ1-6; 11 nucleotides line up with TRBD1. The CDR3 DNA reads TGTGCCAGCAGTGAGACGGGACAGGGGGATTCACCCCTCCACTTT. Translated, it gives CASSETGQGDSPLHF.